This T cell receptor (beta chain) was recorded in a study of somatic mutations in cytotoxic T cells in rheumatoid arthritis (dated by TCRdb to about 2017). For the wider study: Before any treatment started and right after they were diagnosed, patients gave peripheral blood samples (about 30 ml EDTA). For some 68 rheumatoid arthritis patients and more than 15 healthy controls, TCRB deep sequencing was carried out. The study asked whether expanded CD8+ T-cell clones in newly diagnosed, untreated rheumatoid arthritis carry somatic mutations, and used TCRB deep sequencing to characterize clonality. Some V beta antibody-stained T-cell populations were flow-sorted on a FACSAria II or Sony SH800 at nearly 100% purity, and sorted V beta1+ cells also underwent TCRB sequencing. Patient and control groups had essentially identical median ages. Results the study describes overall, beyond this receptor: Several identical CD8+ TCRB sequences were found in both blood and synovial fluid, and in about an eighth of the roughly 60 patients the largest CD8+ clone exceeded 20% of CD8+ cells. The finding that TRBV07 was slightly underrepresented in patients was left unadjusted for multiple comparisons. There was no significant difference in CD8+ T-cell clonality between rheumatoid arthritis patients and age-matched healthy controls. Healthy controls showed no age-related increase in CD8+ clonality, whereas patients did (Spearman r ≈ 0.5). The antigen targets of the expanded CD8+ clones were unknown, and absence from virus-specific databases did not rule out viral specificity.

Flow cytometry confirmed the purity of CD4+ and CD8+ cells that had been isolated by positive magnetic bead selection on an AutoMACS. Clonal expansions were first screened by flow cytometry with a TCR V beta antibody panel, then characterized by TCRB deep sequencing of sorted CD8+ fractions. Isolation of peripheral blood mononuclear cells was done through Ficoll-Paque PLUS density gradient separation. Using Nucleospin Tissue or Tissue XS kits, DNA was extracted from CD4-enriched, CD8-enriched or PBMC samples, with quantification by a Qubit 2.0 fluorometer. Comment on this clone: Its antigen is currently not known. Per-base quality was not reported, and no clone a single base away is much larger than it.

The CDR3 runs 15 residues from the cysteine to the phenylalanine. The only DNA kept is the CDR3, 45 bases in frame from the first base. The germline V gene provides CDR1 SGHTA and CDR2 FQGNSA. V has 4 bases trimmed and J has 5 bases trimmed; junction bases matching no gene number 10. The immunoSEQ assay was applied to genomic DNA for TCRB CDR3 sequencing. In the paper's pipeline: Only a few patient CD8+ clones larger than 1% matched published virus-specific TCRB sequences when compared against them. Nothing other than productive TCRB rearrangements was included in the analyses. Clonality was calculated as a Shannon entropy-based productive clonality index, and a clone was defined by a unique TCRB CDR3 sequence. Repertoire overlap between two samples was calculated from the template counts of each clone relative to total templates per sample. A correlation with a Spearman r of 0.55 to 0.65 was found between V-gene usage by flow cytometry and V-gene usage by TCRB sequencing. Imported from immuneACCESS, the table was reduced by TCRdb to in-frame sequences with V and J called. These copies leave out some clones; in studies compared against another copy, an unresolved V gene accounts for under half, and the cause of the remainder is not known. That table supplies the V and J calls and clone size; D and trimming were determined from the DNA. The sample table records under 8,000 clones; more than 80% of these occur just once. The ten largest clonotypes hold 26% of the sample.

The sequencing sample was made of CD8+ T cells sorted from blood. Rearrangement joined TRBV7-2 to TRBJ2-7; 8 bases in the junction line up with TRBD2. The clonotype was recovered from a woman in her 70s with rheumatoid arthritis. This receptor has the CDR3 CASSYDSGALNEQYF. In nucleotides, the sequence is TGTGCCAGCAGCTATGATAGCGGGGCCCTAAACGAGCAGTACTTC.